This entry features one T cell receptor (beta chain) sequence. Its antigen is currently unknown. There are 17 residues in the CDR3. Unique molecular identifiers were attached to individual cDNA molecules. TCRdb re-analysed the 5' RACE reads in MiXCR, keeping a single row per CDR3 protein. This sample carries roughly 81,000 distinct CDR3 sequences, around 6% of them seen once, and the ten largest clones take about 7.8%. The data belong to a study of early T cells in non-severe SARS-CoV-2 infection. Study background: Chains stayed unpaired after sequencing of bulk RNA from unsorted whole blood.

Study-wide findings and caveats: VDJdb matching skewed toward anti-spike CD8 responses, missing private and CD4 specificities.

This receptor was identified in an adult who was a healthcare worker with PCR-confirmed SARS-CoV-2 infection or an uninfected control (not recorded which). Sample: whole blood. The gene calls are TRBV21-1 and TRBJ2-7; the listed D gene, TRBD2, was not tested against the DNA. TRBV21-1 is a recognized pseudogene. CDR3 sequence (DNA): TGTGCCAGCAGAAAAACCCCCGGACTAGCGGGCGACTACGAGCAGTACTTC. Its protein is CASRKTPGLAGDYEQYF.